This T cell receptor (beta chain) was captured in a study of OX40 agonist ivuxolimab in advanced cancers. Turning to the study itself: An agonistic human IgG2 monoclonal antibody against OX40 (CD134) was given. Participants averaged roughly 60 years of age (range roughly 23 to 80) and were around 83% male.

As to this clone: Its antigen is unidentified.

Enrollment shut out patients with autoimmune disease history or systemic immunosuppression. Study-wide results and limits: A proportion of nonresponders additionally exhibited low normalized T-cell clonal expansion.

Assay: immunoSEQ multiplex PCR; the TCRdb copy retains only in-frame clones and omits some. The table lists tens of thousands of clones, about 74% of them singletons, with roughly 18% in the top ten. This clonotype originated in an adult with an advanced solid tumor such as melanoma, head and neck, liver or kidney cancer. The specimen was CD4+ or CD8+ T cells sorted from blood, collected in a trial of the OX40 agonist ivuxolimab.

The CDR3 spells CASSPLRLGGGEQFF. The CDR3 DNA sequence: TGTGCCAGCAGTCCCCTCAGACTAGGCGGCGGTGAGCAGTTCTTC. V gene TRBV2 combines with J gene TRBJ2-1; a possible D gene is TRBD2 (6 bases). The CDR3 totals 15 residues. Trimming pared 5 bases from V and 9 bases from J, leaving 20 bases between. Germline V gene sequence: CDR1 SNHLY, CDR2 FYNNEI.